The 15 T cell receptor beta chains reported below all come from one sample, sequenced in a study of blood T cell repertoires in COVID-19 (dated by TCRdb to the early 2020s). The library was generated by the immunoSEQ multiplex PCR assay. TCRdb took over this immuneACCESS table, retaining in-frame rearrangements with V and J assigned. Such tables are incomplete; in checked studies, under half of the missing clones stem from an unresolved V gene, and the remainder is unexplained. In this sample the table shows over 150,000 clones, roughly nine tenths of which occur a single time. The ten largest clones take up 1% to 1.4% of the sample. The sample taken for sequencing was peripheral blood. The source is a man aged 30-40 years with acute or convalescent COVID-19.

In its sample, this clone was seen once. The chain carries TRBV28 and TRBJ2-7; TRBD2 agrees at 8 bases. Germline CDR1 is MDHEN and CDR2 is SYDVKM. The trim removed 2 bases at V and 0 bases at J, leaving 15 bases unmatched. This CDR3 has 19 amino acids. This chain's CDR3 is CASSLPHPLSGKSSYEQYF. The DNA of the CDR3 is TGTGCCAGCAGTTTACCCCATCCACTTAGCGGGAAAAGCTCCTACGAGCAGTACTTC.

This chain joins TRBV19 and TRBJ1-6; no definite D call. Per germline, CDR1 LNHDA and CDR2 SQIVND (reference sequence). V gave up 3 bases and J gave up 2 bases, with 14 bases separating them. This CDR3 has 17 residues. CDR3 coding DNA: TGTGCCAGTAGTATCGGTGGCCGAACTACCTATAATTCACCCCTCCACTTT. This translates into CASSIGGRTTYNSPLHF.

The chain links TRBV5-1 to TRBJ1-5, with D uncertain. Deletions cut 4 bases from V and 4 bases from J, with 15 bases between. Per germline, CDR1 SGHRS and CDR2 YFSETQ. The CDR3 is 15 amino acids. This CDR3 reads CASSRDGGNNQPQHF. CDR3 DNA: TGCGCCAGCAGCAGAGACGGAGGCAATAATCAGCCCCAGCATTTT. Full variable domain (outside the CDR3, taken from reference TRBV5-1 and TRBJ1-5): KAGVTQTPRYLIKTRGQQVTLSCSPISGHRSVSWYQQTPGQGLQFLFEYFSETQRNKGNFPGRFSGRQFSNSRSEMNVSTLELGDSALYLCASSRDGGNNQPQHFGDGTRLSIL.

The chain combines TRBV5-4 with TRBJ1-2; D may be TRBD1 (5 bases). Germline V gives CDR1 SGHNT, CDR2 YYREEE (reference sequence). Trimming removed 0 bases from V and 0 bases from J, with 6 bases in between. The CDR3 totals 14 residues. DNA of the CDR3: TGTGCCAGCAGCTTGGGGGGCGCTAACTATGGCTACACCTTC. Translated: CASSLGGANYGYTF.

The J gene is TRBJ2-7, the V gene TRBV5-1; TRBD1 matches 7 bases. The CDR3 consists of 17 residues. V was clipped by 0 bases and J by 5 bases; unmatched bases: 14. Germline CDR1 SGHRS, CDR2 YFSETQ. The CDR3 reads CASSLEGIRGSKNEQYF. CDR3 bases: TGCGCCAGCAGCTTGGAGGGCATCAGGGGGAGTAAAAACGAGCAGTACTTC.

The chain joins TRBV4-2 to TRBJ2-7, with D possibly being TRBD1 (6 bases). Trimming left V 0 bases short and J 4 bases short, with 10 bases between. The CDR3 has 14 residues. The germline gives CDR1 LGHNA, CDR2 YNFKEQ. The CDR3 nucleotides are TGTGCCAGCAGCCAAGAGGGGGCACGTTACGAGCAGTACTTC. It encodes CASSQEGARYEQYF.

The chain combines TRBV4-1 with TRBJ1-2; TRBD1 agrees at 10 bases. CDR1 and CDR2 from the germline V gene are MGHRA and YSYEKL. The CDR3 loop spans 16 amino acids. V was clipped by 4 bases and J by 8 bases; unmatched bases: 13. This chain's CDR3 is CASSRVQGTGELGYTF. The CDR3 DNA reads as TGCGCCAGCAGCCGTGTACAGGGGACAGGGGAGTTAGGCTACACCTTC.

The rearrangement joins TRBV5-4 to TRBJ2-5, with 7 bases fitting TRBD1. The CDR3 contains 14 residues. CDR1 is SGHNT, CDR2 YYREEE, per germline (reference sequence). V shed 4 bases, J shed 1 base, and the junction held 4 bases outside the gene matches. Here the CDR3 reads CASSNRDSQETQYF. The DNA of the CDR3 is TGTGCCAGCAGCAACCGGGACAGCCAAGAGACCCAGTACTTC.

The chain carries TRBV20-1 and TRBJ2-3; D might be TRBD1 (5 bases). Trimming took off 3 bases at V and 0 bases at J, with 16 bases between the two ends. The CDR3 spans 16 residues. Germline lookup yields CDR1 DFQATT and CDR2 SNEGSKA (reference sequence). The chain's CDR3 is CSASLLGQTSTDTQYF. DNA for the CDR3: TGCAGTGCTAGTCTATTGGGGCAAACTAGCACAGATACGCAGTATTTT.

The V call is TRBV5-4, the J call TRBJ1-2; D is perhaps TRBD1 (6 bases). The CDR3 sequence is 13 residues long. Trimming took off 10 bases at V and 6 bases at J, with 19 bases between the two ends. Germline V CDR1 and CDR2: SGHNT, YYREEE (reference sequence). CDR3 residues: CAGSEDSRNGYTF. CDR3 in DNA: TGTGCCGGATCCGAGGACAGCCGAAATGGCTACACCTTC.

The J gene is TRBJ1-5, the V gene TRBV28; TRBD1 agrees at 7 bases. The CDR3 sequence is 13 residues long. CDR1 and CDR2 (germline): MDHEN, SYDVKM. With 9 bases clipped from V and 7 bases from J, the junction kept 9 bases outside the gene matches. DNA of the CDR3: TGTGCCAGTAAAAAGGGGGCGAGGCAGCCCCAGCATTTT. This sequence encodes CASKKGARQPQHF.

CDR3 DNA sequence: TGTGCCAGCAGCCCCATCAGGGGAAGTTCACCCCTCCACTTT. It codes for CASSPIRGSSPLHF. V is TRBV27 and J is TRBJ1-6; possible D gene TRBD1, 6 bases. Germline V gives CDR1 MNHEY, CDR2 SMNVEV (reference sequence). The CDR3 contains 14 residues. Trimming shortened V by 6 bases and J by 9 bases, and 15 bases separated the two germline ends.

This chain links TRBV5-1 with TRBJ2-1, with 7 bases lining up with TRBD2. The germline V gene has CDR1 SGHRS and CDR2 YFSETQ. The CDR3 extends over 16 amino acids. Germline trimming cut 0 bases from V and 2 bases from J; bases unmatched to any gene: 5. The CDR3 bases are TGCGCCAGCAGCTTGGGGTGGGAGGGAGCCTACAATGAGCAGTTCTTC. This sequence encodes CASSLGWEGAYNEQFF.

This clone has just one count. J is TRBJ2-3 and V is TRBV24-1; the D gene is possibly TRBD2 (5 bases). The germline gives CDR1 KGHDR, CDR2 SFDVKD. Deletions cut 7 bases from V and 6 bases from J, with 13 bases between. The CDR3 totals 13 residues. CDR3 DNA: TGTGCCACCAGGACAAAACCGGGGGATACGCAGTATTTT. Encoded protein: CATRTKPGDTQYF.

The chain recombines TRBV5-5 with TRBJ2-3, with 8 bases fitting TRBD2. The germline gives CDR1 SGHKS, CDR2 YYEKEE (reference sequence). V dropped 4 bases and J dropped 2; count of bases not matched to a gene: 6. The CDR3 has 15 amino acids. The CDR3 DNA is TGTGCCAGCAGCCTGGGCGGGGGGCCCACAGATACGCAGTATTTT. Residues: CASSLGGGPTDTQYF.